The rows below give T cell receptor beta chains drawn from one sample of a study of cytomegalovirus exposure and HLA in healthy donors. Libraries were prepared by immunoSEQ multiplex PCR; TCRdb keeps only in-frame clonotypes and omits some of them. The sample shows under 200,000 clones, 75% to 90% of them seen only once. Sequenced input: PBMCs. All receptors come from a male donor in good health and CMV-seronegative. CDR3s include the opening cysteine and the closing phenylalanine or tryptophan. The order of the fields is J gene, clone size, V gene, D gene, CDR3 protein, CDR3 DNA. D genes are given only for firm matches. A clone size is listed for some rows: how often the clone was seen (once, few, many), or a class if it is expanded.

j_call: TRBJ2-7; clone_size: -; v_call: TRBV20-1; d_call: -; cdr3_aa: CSARSSYEQYF; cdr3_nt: TGCAGTGCTAGGAGCTCCTACGAGCAGTACTTC
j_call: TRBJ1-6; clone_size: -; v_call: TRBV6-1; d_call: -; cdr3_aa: CASSPNRFPSSPLHF; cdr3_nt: TGTGCCAGCAGCCCGAACAGGTTCCCCAGTTCACCCCTCCACTTT
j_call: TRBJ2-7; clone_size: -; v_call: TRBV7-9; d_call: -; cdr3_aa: CASSLGVGGGAFYEQYF; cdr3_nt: TGTGCCAGCAGCTTAGGGGTGGGTGGGGGCGCGTTCTACGAGCAGTACTTC
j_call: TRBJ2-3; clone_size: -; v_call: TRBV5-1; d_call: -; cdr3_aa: CASSLEGVTDTQYF; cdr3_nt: TGCGCCAGCAGCTTGGAGGGGGTCACAGATACGCAGTATTTT
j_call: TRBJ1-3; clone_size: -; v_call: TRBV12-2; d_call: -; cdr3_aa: CASRPRVAIYF; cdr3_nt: TGTGCAAGTCGCCCCAGGGTCGCCATATATTTT
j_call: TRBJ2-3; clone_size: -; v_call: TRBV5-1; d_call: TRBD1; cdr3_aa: CASSLDRGPTDTQYF; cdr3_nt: TGCGCCAGCAGCCTGGACAGGGGGCCCACAGATACGCAGTATTTT
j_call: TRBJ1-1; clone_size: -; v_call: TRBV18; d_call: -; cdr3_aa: CASSPRQQMNTEAFF; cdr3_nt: TGTGCCAGCTCACCGAGACAGCAAATGAACACTGAAGCTTTCTTT
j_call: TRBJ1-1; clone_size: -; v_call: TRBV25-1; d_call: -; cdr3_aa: CASTGNTEAFF; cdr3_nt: TGTGCCAGCACCGGGAACACTGAAGCTTTCTTT
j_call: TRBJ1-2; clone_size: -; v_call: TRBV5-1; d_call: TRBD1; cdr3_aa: CASSSTGGRDYGYTF; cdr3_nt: TGCGCCAGCAGCTCGACAGGGGGCCGCGACTATGGCTACACCTTC
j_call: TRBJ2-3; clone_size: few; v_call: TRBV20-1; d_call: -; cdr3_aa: CSASNTDTQYF; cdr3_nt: TGCAGTGCTTCAAACACAGATACGCAGTATTTT
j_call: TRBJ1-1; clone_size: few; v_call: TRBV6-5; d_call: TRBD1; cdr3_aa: CASSYRGQREAFF; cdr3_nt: TGTGCCAGCAGTTACCGGGGACAGCGGGAAGCTTTCTTT
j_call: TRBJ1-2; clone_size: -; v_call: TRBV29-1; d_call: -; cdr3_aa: CSVDIGYGYTF; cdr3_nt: TGCAGCGTTGATATCGGCTATGGCTACACCTTC
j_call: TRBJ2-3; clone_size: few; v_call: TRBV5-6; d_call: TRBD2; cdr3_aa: CASSLTSGGASTDTQYF; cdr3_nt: TGTGCCAGCAGCTTGACTAGCGGGGGGGCTAGCACAGATACGCAGTATTTT
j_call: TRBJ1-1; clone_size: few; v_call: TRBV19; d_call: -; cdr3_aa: CASLGVNTEAFF; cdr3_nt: TGTGCCAGTCTGGGAGTTAACACTGAAGCTTTCTTT
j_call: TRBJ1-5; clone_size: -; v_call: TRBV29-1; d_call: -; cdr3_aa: CSVGGNQPQHF; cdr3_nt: TGCAGCGTTGGAGGCAATCAGCCCCAGCATTTT
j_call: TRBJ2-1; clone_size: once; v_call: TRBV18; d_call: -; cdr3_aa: CASSPPITGKISYNEQFF; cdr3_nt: TGTGCCAGCTCACCACCGATCACAGGGAAAATCTCCTACAATGAGCAGTTCTTC
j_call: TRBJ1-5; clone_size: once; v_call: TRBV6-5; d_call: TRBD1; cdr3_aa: CASSSAGTESNQPQHF; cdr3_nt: TGTGCCAGCAGTTCGGCCGGGACAGAGAGCAATCAGCCCCAGCATTTT
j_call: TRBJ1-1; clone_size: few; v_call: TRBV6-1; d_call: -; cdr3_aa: CASSGRADTEAFF; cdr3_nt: TGTGCCAGCAGTGGCAGGGCGGACACTGAAGCTTTCTTT
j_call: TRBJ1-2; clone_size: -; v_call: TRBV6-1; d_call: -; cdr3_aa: CASGRDSRANYGYTF; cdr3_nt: TGTGCCAGCGGACGTGACAGCCGAGCTAACTATGGCTACACCTTC
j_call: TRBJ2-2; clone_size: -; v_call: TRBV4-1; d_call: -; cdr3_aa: CASSQGTDRRGRNTGELFF; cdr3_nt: TGCGCCAGCAGCCAAGGGACGGATAGGCGGGGTAGGAACACCGGGGAGCTGTTTTTT
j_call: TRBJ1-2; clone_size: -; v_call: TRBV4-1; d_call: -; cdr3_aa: CASSQDIQAYGYTF; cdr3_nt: TGCGCCAGCAGCCAAGACATACAGGCCTATGGCTACACCTTC
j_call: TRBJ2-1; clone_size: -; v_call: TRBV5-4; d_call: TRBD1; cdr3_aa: CASSFGTGYNEQFF; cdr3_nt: TGTGCCAGCAGCTTTGGGACAGGGTACAATGAGCAGTTCTTC
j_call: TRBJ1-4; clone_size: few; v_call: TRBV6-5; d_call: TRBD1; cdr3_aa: CASRSTGQGNEKLFF; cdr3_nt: TGTGCCAGCAGATCAACGGGACAGGGAAATGAAAAACTGTTTTTT
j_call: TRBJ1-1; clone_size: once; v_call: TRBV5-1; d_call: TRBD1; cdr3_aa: CASSFGGTAVTAEAFF; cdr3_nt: TGCGCCAGCAGCTTTGGGGGGACAGCCGTTACGGCTGAAGCTTTCTTT
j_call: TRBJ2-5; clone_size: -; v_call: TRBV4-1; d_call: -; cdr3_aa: CASSQGGARETQYF; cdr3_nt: TGCGCCAGCAGCCAAGGCGGGGCCCGGGAGACCCAGTACTTC
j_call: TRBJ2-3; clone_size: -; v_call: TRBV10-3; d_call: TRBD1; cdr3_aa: CAISEGQGADTQYF; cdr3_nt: TGTGCCATCAGTGAGGGGCAGGGGGCAGATACGCAGTATTTT
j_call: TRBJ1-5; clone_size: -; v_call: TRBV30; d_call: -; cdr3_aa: CAWSFQADQPQHF; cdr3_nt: TGTGCCTGGAGTTTTCAGGCCGATCAGCCCCAGCATTTT
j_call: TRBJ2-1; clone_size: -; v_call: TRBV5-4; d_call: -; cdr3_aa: CASSLSDNEQFF; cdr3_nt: TGTGCCAGCAGCTTGTCCGACAATGAGCAGTTCTTC
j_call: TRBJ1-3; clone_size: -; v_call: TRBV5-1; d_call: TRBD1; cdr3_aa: CASSPGTGGNTIYF; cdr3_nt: TGCGCCAGCAGCCCAGGGACAGGAGGAAACACCATATATTTT
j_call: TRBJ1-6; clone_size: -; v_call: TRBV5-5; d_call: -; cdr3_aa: CASSLNNNSPLHF; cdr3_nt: TGTGCCAGCAGCTTAAACAATAATTCACCCCTCCACTTT
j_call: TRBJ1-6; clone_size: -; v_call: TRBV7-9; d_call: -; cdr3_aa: CASSLSNSPLHF; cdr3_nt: TGTGCCAGCAGCTTAAGCAATTCACCCCTCCACTTT
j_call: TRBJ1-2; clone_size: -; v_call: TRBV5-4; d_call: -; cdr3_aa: CASSSQPRSNYGYTF; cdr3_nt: TGTGCCAGCAGCTCCCAACCCAGATCTAACTATGGCTACACCTTC
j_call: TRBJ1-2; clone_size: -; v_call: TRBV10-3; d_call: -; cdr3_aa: CAISEYDSYGYTF; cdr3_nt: TGTGCCATCAGTGAATACGACAGCTATGGCTACACCTTC
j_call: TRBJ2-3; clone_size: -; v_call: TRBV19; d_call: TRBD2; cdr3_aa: CATQRSSGGTDTQYF; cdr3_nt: TGTGCCACCCAGAGGTCTAGCGGGGGAACAGATACGCAGTATTTT
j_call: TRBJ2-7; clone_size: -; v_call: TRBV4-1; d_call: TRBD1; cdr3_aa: CASSQVAGGSYEQYF; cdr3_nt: TGCGCCAGCAGCCAAGTCGCAGGGGGCTCTTACGAGCAGTACTTC
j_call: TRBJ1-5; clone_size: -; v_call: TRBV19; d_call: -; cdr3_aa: CASRKTGVNQPQHF; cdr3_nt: TGTGCCAGTAGGAAGACAGGAGTGAATCAGCCCCAGCATTTT